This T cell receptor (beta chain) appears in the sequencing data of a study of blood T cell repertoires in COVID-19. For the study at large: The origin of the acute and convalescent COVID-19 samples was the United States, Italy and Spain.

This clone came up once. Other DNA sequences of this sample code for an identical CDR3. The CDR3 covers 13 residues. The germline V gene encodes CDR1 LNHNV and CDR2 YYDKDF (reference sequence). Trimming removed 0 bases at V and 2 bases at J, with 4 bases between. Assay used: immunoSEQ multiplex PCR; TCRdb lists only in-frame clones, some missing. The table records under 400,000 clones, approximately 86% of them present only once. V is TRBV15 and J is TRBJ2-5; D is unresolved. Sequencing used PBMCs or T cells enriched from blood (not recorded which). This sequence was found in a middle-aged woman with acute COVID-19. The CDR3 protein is CATSRDLQETQYF. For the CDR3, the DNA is TGTGCCACCAGCAGAGATCTACAAGAGACCCAGTACTTC.